This entry lists 20 T cell receptor beta chains sequenced from one sample in a study of T cell repertoires in aging, cancer and after chemotherapy. Rearranged V-D-J TRB sequences were amplified with a mixed TRB-A/B primer pool. MiXCR, run by TCRdb on the multiplex PCR reads, gives a single entry per CDR3 protein. The table has approximately 6,300 distinct CDR3 sequences, over 30% seen once. TCR beta rearrangements were amplified from peripheral blood genomic DNA. Material for sequencing was blood. The origin of the receptors is a human donor with a blood cancer.

The chain uses TRBV19 and TRBJ2-3; maybe TRBD1 (6 bases). V lost 4 bases, J lost 0 bases, and 11 bases lay in between. This CDR3 spans 15 amino acids. CDR1 is LNHDA, CDR2 SQIVND, per germline (reference sequence). The CDR3 protein is CASSTGDLSTDTQYF. The CDR3 coding sequence is TGTGCCAGTAGTACAGGGGACCTTAGCACAGATACGCAGTATTTT.

This chain links TRBV18 with TRBJ2-7; 7 nucleotides align to TRBD2. CDR1 KGHSH and CDR2 LQKENI come from the germline V gene. The CDR3 length is 15 residues. Trimming at V came to 0 bases and at J to 3 bases, leaving 5 bases not matched to a gene. The chain's CDR3 is CASSPPSGGLYEQYF. CDR3 nucleotides: TGTGCCAGCTCACCACCCTCGGGAGGACTCTACGAGCAGTACTTC.

The genes are TRBV7-6 and TRBJ2-7, with 10 bases aligning to TRBD1. V trimming: 3 bases; J trimming: 6 bases; junction bases outside the gene matches: 8. The length of the CDR3 is 15 residues. Germline V gene lookup returns CDR1 SGHVS and CDR2 FNYEAQ. DNA of the CDR3: TGTGCCAGCAGCTTGGAGGGACAGGGGACCGGCGAGCAGTACTTC. Translated, it gives CASSLEGQGTGEQYF.

This chain uses TRBV13 with TRBJ2-7, with D tentatively TRBD1 or TRBD2 (6 bases each). Germline V lookup: CDR1 PRHDT, CDR2 FYEKMQ (reference sequence). CDR3 length equals 16 residues. Deletions cut 2 bases from V and 4 bases from J, with 18 bases between. CDR3 protein: CASSLPQGIGGYEQYF. CDR3 coding DNA: TGTGCCAGCAGCTTACCCCAGGGGATTGGAGGGTACGAGCAGTACTTC. Full variable domain (rest looked up from reference TRBV13 and TRBJ2-7): AAGVIQSPRHLIKEKRETATLKCYPIPRHDTVYWYQQGPGQDPQFLISFYEKMQSDKGSIPDRFSAQQFSDYHSELNMSSLELGDSALYFCASSLPQGIGGYEQYFGPGTRLTVT.

The chain has TRBV15 and TRBJ2-3, with TRBD2 matching 9 bases. CDR3 length equals 15 residues. Germline V gene lookup returns CDR1 LNHNV and CDR2 YYDKDF (reference sequence). The V segment lost 3 bases and the J segment 3 bases; nucleotides outside the gene matches: 4. The chain's CDR3 is CATSSSGSVTDTQYF. As DNA, the CDR3 is TGTGCCACCAGCAGTAGCGGGAGCGTAACAGATACGCAGTATTTT.

Only a few counts were recorded for this clonotype. V usage is TRBV20-1 and J usage is TRBJ2-5; 8 bases agree with TRBD1. V shed 1 base and J 5 bases; nucleotides not matched to a gene: 3. There are 13 residues in the CDR3. The germline V gene encodes CDR1 DFQATT and CDR2 SNEGSKA (reference sequence). In nucleotides, the CDR3 is TGCAGTGCTAGAGGGGACAGGACCGAGACCCAGTACTTC. Protein sequence: CSARGDRTETQYF.

There are a few counts of this clonotype. The chain links TRBV5-6 to TRBJ2-7; D is ambiguous. The CDR3 is 12 amino acids. CDR1 and CDR2 from the germline V gene are SGHDT and YYEEEE. V shed 3 bases and J shed 7 bases, with 11 bases lying between them. The CDR3: CASSSQVREQYF. DNA of the CDR3: TGTGCCAGCAGCTCTCAGGTTCGGGAGCAGTACTTC.

This clonotype appeared a few times. The chain joins TRBV12-3 or TRBV12-4 to TRBJ2-1; no clear D. V lost 6 bases and J 4 bases, leaving 16 bases between the germline ends. CDR3 length: 15 residues. The CDR3 DNA sequence: TGTGCCAGCAGCCCTGAGTCCGGCCCTTACAATGAGCAGTTCTTC. Amino acids: CASSPESGPYNEQFF.

The chain carries TRBV5-4 and TRBJ2-3; either TRBD1 or TRBD2 may supply D (5 bases each). This CDR3 comprises 16 residues. V lost 5 bases, J lost 5 bases, and 21 bases lay in between. Germline V lookup: CDR1 SGHNT, CDR2 YYREEE (reference sequence). The CDR3 spells CASSEPGPGKKDTQYF. Here the CDR3 DNA reads TGTGCCAGCAGTGAACCGGGGCCCGGAAAGAAAGATACGCAGTATTTT. The full variable domain, with the rest looked up from reference TRBV5-4 and TRBJ2-3, is ETGVTQSPTHLIKTRGQQVTLRCSSQSGHNTVSWYQQALGQGPQFIFQYYREEENGRGNFPPRFSGLQFPNYSSELNVNALELDDSALYLCASSEPGPGKKDTQYFGPGTRLTVL.

DNA of the CDR3: TGTGCCAGCAGCCGCGCGGGGTCCATCAGAGGGGAGCAGTTCTTC. Encoded protein: CASSRAGSIRGEQFF. This chain uses TRBV6-1 with TRBJ2-1, with D perhaps TRBD2 (6 bases). Germline lookup yields CDR1 MNHNS and CDR2 SASEGT. Trimming shortened V by 6 bases and J by 10 bases, and 22 bases separated the two germline ends. This CDR3 contains 15 residues.

This clonotype has more than one count but fewer than ten. V usage is TRBV11-1 and J usage is TRBJ1-1; D ambiguous. CDR3 length: 14 amino acids. Germline values: CDR1 SGHAT, CDR2 FQDESV (reference sequence). Trimming cost V 5 bases and J 1 base, with 11 bases left between them. CDR3 DNA: TGTGCCAGCAGCCCGCGCCCCCAGAACACTGAAGCTTTCTTT. Translated, it gives CASSPRPQNTEAFF.

This clonotype showed up just a few times. The chain couples TRBV6-1 to TRBJ2-5; D is uncertain. From germline, CDR1 is MNHNS and CDR2 SASEGT. The CDR3 runs 15 residues. Trimming removed 1 base at V and 4 bases at J, with 13 bases between. The CDR3 region is CASSEVRHPVETQYF. As DNA, the CDR3 is TGTGCCAGCAGTGAAGTGAGACACCCCGTAGAGACCCAGTACTTC.

This clonotype has only a few counts. The chain is built from TRBV27 and TRBJ2-5; 8 bases line up with TRBD1. V trimming: 5 bases; J trimming: 1 base; junction bases outside the gene matches: 15. The CDR3 runs 18 residues. Looked up from germline, CDR1 is MNHEY and CDR2 is SMNVEV (reference sequence). The CDR3 sequence: CASSPPGQGHPGQETQYF. Here the CDR3 DNA reads TGTGCCAGCAGTCCTCCCGGACAGGGTCATCCAGGCCAAGAGACCCAGTACTTC.

This clonotype was detected only a few times. The chain couples TRBV10-3 to TRBJ2-3; 10 bases are shared with TRBD2. V lost 9 bases to trimming and J lost 3 bases; unmatched junction nucleotides: 9. The germline V gene has CDR1 ENHRY and CDR2 SYGVKD. CDR3 length equals 15 residues. The DNA of the CDR3 is TGTGCCATGGCAAGCGGGAGGGCCTTAACAGATACGCAGTATTTT. Translating it yields CAMASGRALTDTQYF.

This clonotype has only a few counts. CDR3: CASSWGQSPDEQYF. CDR3 in DNA: TGTGCCAGCAGCTGGGGACAGTCACCAGACGAGCAGTACTTC. The chain joins TRBV11-1 to TRBJ2-7, with 7 nucleotides matching TRBD1. CDR1 is SGHAT and CDR2 is FQDESV in the germline V gene (reference sequence). The CDR3 is made up of 14 amino acids. V lost 4 bases and J lost 5; bases outside the gene matches: 8.

V usage is TRBV19 and J usage is TRBJ2-6; the D call may be TRBD1 or TRBD2 (5 bases each). This CDR3 spans 16 amino acids. V dropped 5 bases and J dropped 4 bases, with 15 bases sitting between them. Germline-derived CDR1 and CDR2 are LNHDA and SQIVND (reference sequence). Written as DNA, the CDR3 is TGTGCCAGTAGTCCCCGAAGAGGGACCGGGGCCAACGTCCTGACTTTC. Translated: CASSPRRGTGANVLTF.

By sample fraction, this clonotype is medium-sized. The chain recombines TRBV27 with TRBJ1-5; D gene unclear. V gave up 2 bases and J gave up 3 bases, with 5 bases separating them. Germline CDR1 and CDR2: MNHEY and SMNVEV (reference sequence). The CDR3 runs 13 residues. This chain's CDR3 is CASSLSLNQPQHF. The CDR3 bases are TGTGCCAGCAGTTTAAGCCTCAATCAGCCCCAGCATTTT.

This sequence joins TRBV18 and TRBJ2-5; D remains unclear. Germline-derived CDR1 and CDR2 are KGHSH and LQKENI. With 2 bases removed from V and 5 bases from J, the gap between germline ends came to 12 bases. The CDR3 is made up of 14 amino acids. In nucleotides, the CDR3 is TGTGCCAGCTCACCATTAGGGCTCGGGGAGACCCAGTACTTC. Residues: CASSPLGLGETQYF.

There are a few counts of this clonotype. The chain carries TRBV27 and TRBJ2-1; 13 bases are shared with TRBD2. CDR1 is MNHEY, CDR2 SMNVEV, per germline (reference sequence). The V and J ends lost 7 bases and 8 bases, in that order; junction bases with no gene match: 8. This CDR3 has 15 amino acids. In DNA, the CDR3 is TGTGCCAGCATCCCCGGGACTAGCGGGATATATGAGCAGTTCTTC. As protein: CASIPGTSGIYEQFF.

This clonotype is labeled medium-sized (0.01 to 0.1%). The V and J genes are TRBV4-3 and TRBJ1-2; D is possibly TRBD1 (6 bases). V lost 4 bases to trimming and J lost 2 bases, with 11 bases between them. The CDR3 sequence is 14 residues long. Germline values: CDR1 LGHNA, CDR2 YSLEER. CDR3 coding DNA: TGCGCCAGCAGCCCCGACAGGCTGAACTATGGCTACACCTTC. The encoded protein is CASSPDRLNYGYTF.